The sequence of this T cell receptor (beta chain) was determined in a study of blood T cell repertoires in COVID-19. The assay was immunoSEQ multiplex PCR, and TCRdb's table has in-frame clones only and misses some. The data contain 300,000 or so clones, 90% of them seen just once; the ten biggest clones take up less than 3%. Germline loops: CDR1 SGHRS, CDR2 YFSETQ. V was cut by 4 bases and J by 5 bases, with 10 bases left in between. The CDR3 runs to 13 residues. V gene TRBV5-1 combines with J gene TRBJ2-1; TRBD1 is a possible D gene (6 bases). The sequence came from a woman aged 25 to 39 with COVID-19, enrolled during active disease. Material: peripheral blood. The CDR3 DNA follows: TGCGCCAGCAGCGTCGGACAGAACAATGAGCAGTTCTTC. Its translation is CASSVGQNNEQFF.